This T cell receptor (beta chain) was recovered during a study of identical twins (dated by TCRdb to the mid-2010s). General notes on the study: To test whether fetal clonotypes persist, the study used deep sequencing on TCR alpha and beta repertoires from monozygotic twins, unrelated adults of various ages, and cord blood. Replicate twin experiments were performed at different times using different library preparation protocols to rule out contamination. Broader findings and caveats from the paper: In monozygotic twins, recombination models systematically underestimated out-of-frame TCR alpha sharing, but the models matched the sharing seen between unrelated individuals. Invariant T cells such as MAIT and iNKT could partly confound zero-insertion analyses, though diverse VJ usage argued against this for most clonotypes. Conclusions relied on cross-sectional statistical analysis, since the same donors could not be followed over many years. Compared with coincidental sharing between unrelated individuals, an excess of low generation-probability sequences was observed among out-of-frame TCR alpha sequences shared between twins. Fewer insertions were carried by abundant cord blood beta clonotypes; a weaker similar trend was observed in young adult naive repertoires, while no such trend was observed in memory repertoires. A weaker excess of twin sharing was found in beta out-of-frame sequences because the signal-to-noise ratio was lowered by fewer shared sequences.

All donors were healthy Caucasians. The twin cohort comprised three pairs of female monozygotic twins, all aged roughly 18 to 30 years. Positive isolation kits from Invitrogen were used to isolate the CD4+ and CD8+ T cell populations. This clonotype has only a few counts. Its antigen is still unknown. No qualities accompany the bases; no much larger clone lies one base away. Trimming costs V 4 bases and J 7 bases, and their ends lie 8 bases apart. As encoded in the germline V gene, CDR1 is MNHNS while CDR2 is SASEGT. The CDR3 contains 12 residues, cysteine and phenylalanine counted. Only the CDR3 DNA is retained, 36 bases long and in frame from the first base. Receptor amplification or capture employed 5' RACE. Sequencer: Illumina HiSeq 2000. Template switching added a universal primer binding site, and the final cDNA carried a unique molecular identifier that allowed TCR cDNA molecules to be counted accurately. First-strand cDNA for TCR alpha and beta chains was synthesized from specific primers in the conserved constant-segment region. Each cDNA library was double barcoded, with a SMART-Mk sample barcode plus Illumina barcodes, to control for contamination. TruSeq adapter sequences and Illumina sample barcodes were added in two successive PCR steps. The TCR alpha and beta cDNA libraries were sequenced on the Illumina HiSeq platform using custom primers. The authors processed their data as follows. Unique molecular identifiers were extracted from raw reads with MiGEC, and CDR3 positions were determined with MiXCR. For each individual, recombination models were inferred using an EM algorithm with the repgenHMM and IGoR tools. Shared clonotype analysis was performed with the tcR package in R, normalizing sharing by the product of cloneset sizes. Out-of-frame nonproductive sequences were analyzed to study raw recombination free of thymic and clonal selection effects. TCRdb redid the processing of the public reads, applying fastp at Q25 and MiXCR, and retained in-frame beta chains. Rows are unified per CDR3 protein, each entry keeping the most common DNA and genes. TCRdb, not the original authors, processed these V and J calls. The sample profile shows some 210,000 distinct CDR3 sequences; around 15% of them were found once. The ten largest make up over 35% of the sample.

Another study also made use of these data, one on T cells expressing NK-cell markers. From the second report: Eight donors provided sorted CD3+CD56+NKG2C+, CD3+CD56+NKG2C- and CD3+CD56-NKG2C+ T-cell subsets, whose TCR beta-chain repertoires were profiled. Among the eight sequenced donors, seven were HCMV-seropositive and one was HCMV-seronegative. To restrict sorting to alphabetaTCR-expressing T cells, an anti-gammadeltaTCR antibody was added in several experiments. In roughly 6 donors, the dominant CD3+CD56+NKG2C+ clonotypes were among the top 10 CD8+ clonotypes and accounted for about 1.0-7.5% of CD8+ T cells. Those dominant clonotypes were again the most abundant among CD3+CD56-NKG2C+ cells in a few donors, at roughly 28.3-60.1%. Whether the expanded NKG2C-expressing T cell clones were specific for HCMV antigens remained unclear. All eight donors whose samples were sequenced were randomly selected healthy volunteers, three of them men and five women. HCMV-specific IgG was detected in serum with a commercial ELISA kit to determine HCMV serostatus. MIGEC handled demultiplexing of the reads and grouping by UMI, while MiTCR was used to assemble and quantify clonotypes. To remove erroneous sequences, TCR cDNA sequences were retained only when supported by two or more reads. The tcR package was used for downstream repertoire analysis, and clonotypes were matched across fractions by CDR3 nucleotide sequence plus V segment. VDJmatch was used to annotate antigen specificity against VDJdb, with one amino acid substitution in CDR3 permitted.

The chain was built from TRBV6-1 and TRBJ2-1, with no confidently assigned D gene. Sequencing input: CD8+ T cells sorted from blood. This receptor was taken from a woman under 30 in good health. The DNA reads as follows: TGTGCCAGCAGTGGGTCGCTTAATGAGCAGTTCTTC. Its protein is CASSGSLNEQFF.